This TCR beta chain is drawn from a study of blood T cell repertoires in COVID-19. As for the study in general: T cells, B-cell-depleted T cells, or PBMCs supplied cDNA or gDNA.

Libraries were prepared by immunoSEQ multiplex PCR; TCRdb keeps only in-frame clonotypes and omits some of them. The sample shows hundreds of thousands of clones, about 87% of them seen only once. Sequencing was carried out using peripheral blood. This TCR came from a man between 65 and 85 years old with acute or convalescent COVID-19.

The DNA for the CDR3 is TGCAGTGGACGGGGTAACTATGGCTACACCTTC. Translation: CSGRGNYGYTF. This chain links TRBV20-1 with TRBJ1-2; D remains unclear. With 7 bases removed from V and 1 base from J, the gap between germline ends came to 7 bases. In germline, CDR1 is DFQATT, CDR2 SNEGSKA (reference sequence). There are 11 residues in the CDR3.